This TCR beta chain was profiled in a study of blood T cell repertoires in COVID-19. Across the study: Material from acute and convalescent COVID-19 was sourced from the United States, Italy and Spain. PBMCs, B-cell-depleted T cells, or T cells were the source of the cDNA or gDNA that made up the material.

Germline CDR1 and CDR2: SGDLS and YYNGEE. Trimming pared 0 bases from V and 8 bases from J, leaving 17 bases between. The CDR3 length is 15 residues. Original processing notes: It was from reference gene primer amplification that nucleated cell counts were estimated. Clones were read by immunoSEQ multiplex PCR, and TCRdb kept only the in-frame ones, dropping some. V, J and clone size are taken as reported in that table, and D and trimming were inferred from the DNA itself. The data hold tens of thousands of clones, with around 88% observed a single time. The receptor's source is a human donor in a cohort sampled during active COVID-19. The sequencing sample was made of peripheral blood. The genes are TRBV9 and TRBJ1-2; maybe TRBD1 (5 bases). The CDR3 sequence is CASSVADRLSKGYTF. The CDR3, as DNA: TGTGCCAGCAGCGTAGCCGACAGACTCTCTAAGGGCTACACCTTC. Filled out from reference TRBV9 and TRBJ1-2, the complete variable domain reads DSGVTQTPKHLITATGQRVTLRCSPRSGDLSVYWYQQSLDQGLQFLIQYYNGEERAKGNILERFSAQQFPDLHSELNLSSLELGDSALYFCASSVADRLSKGYTFGSGTRLTVV.